The source of this TCR beta chain is a study of blood T cell repertoires in COVID-19. Across the whole study: Acute and convalescent COVID-19 samples came from the United States, Italy and Spain.

Assay used: immunoSEQ multiplex PCR; TCRdb lists only in-frame clones, some missing. Among roughly 250,000 clones listed, approximately 83% were seen once. The CDR3 consists of 17 residues. Germline V CDR1 and CDR2: MGHRA, YSYEKL. V was pared by 1 base and J by 5 bases, with 13 bases of the junction left unmatched. Cohorts were determined from participant-reported clinical history. The gene calls are TRBV4-1 and TRBJ2-7, with TRBD1 identical over 8 bases. The TCR originated in a woman aged 40 to 49 who had been exposed to COVID-19. Input material: PBMCs or T cells enriched from blood (not recorded which). The CDR3 protein is CASSQGGGAGGYDEQYF. CDR3 DNA sequence: TGCGCCAGCAGCCAAGGTGGGGGTGCAGGGGGCTACGACGAGCAGTACTTC.